This T cell receptor beta chain was captured by sequencing in a study of T-cell memory formation after mild COVID-19 (dated by TCRdb to 2020 to 2022). About the full investigation: Most TCR sequence clusters were specific to one of the two donors. Two young, previously healthy adult volunteers, one female and one male, were included in the cohort. Longitudinal TCRalpha and TCRbeta repertoire sequencing tracked T-cell clones expanding and contracting after mild COVID-19 in a couple of donors.

PBMCs were isolated by Ficoll-Paque density gradient centrifugation. The table lists this clonotype with a few counts. Its antigen is currently not known. A much larger clone lies one base from this, so it may be a read error. The study at large found these results: SARS-CoV-2 specificity was not confirmed for the second-wave clones peaking on day 37. Contracting CD4+ clones were found mainly in CM and EM memory subsets, while CD8+ clones were enriched in EMRA. Some responding clones were detected in pre-infection memory, which suggested that pre-existing cross-reactive memory T cells had joined the SARS-CoV-2 response. Clones contracting from day 15 to 85 had balanced CD4/CD8 phenotypes, while a second wave expanding from day 15 to 37 was biased towards CD4+. The study included only two mild cases, and larger cohorts that include severe cases with pre-infection samples were judged to be necessary.

Counted from cysteine to phenylalanine, this CDR3 has 12 amino acids. The retained sequence is limited to the CDR3, 36 bases, with the frame set at the first base. The sample was run on an Illumina NovaSeq 6000. TCRalpha and TCRbeta cDNA libraries were constructed by 5'RACE with constant-segment primers, with sample barcodes and unique molecular identifiers being introduced. Trizol reagent was used to extract RNA from every sample. Amplification of the libraries took two PCR steps, and the second step added a second sample barcode plus Illumina TruSeq adapters. The libraries were sequenced on an Illumina NovaSeq using 2 x 150 bp paired-end reads. The original methods were these. With migec v1.2.7, reads were demultiplexed and then collapsed into UMI-guided consensus sequences. Using mixcr v2.1.11, UMI consensuses were aligned to TRA and TRB V and J templates and then assembled into clonotypes. A clonotype was counted as expanded or contracted only if both edgeR and NoisET called the change significant, with noise models trained on biological replicates. For edgeR calls, the cutoffs were a false discovery rate-adjusted p below 0.01 and a log2 fold-change threshold of 1. As an exploratory analysis of dynamics, PCA with hierarchical clustering was applied to max-normalized trajectories of the 1000 most abundant clonotypes. The CD4 or CD8 phenotype of responding clones was assigned using the separately sequenced CD4+ and CD8+ repertoires. Through fastp at Q25 and MiXCR, TCRdb rebuilt clones from the public reads, retaining in-frame beta chains. Rows are unified per CDR3 protein, each entry keeping the most common DNA and genes. TCRdb, rather than the study authors, made the V and J calls. Here the sample has tens of thousands of distinct CDR3 sequences; roughly 11% occur a single time. The ten biggest clones cover approximately 29% of the sample.

Sequenced sample: PBMCs or a T cell subset sorted from them (not recorded which). This sequence uses TRBV12-1 and TRBJ1-5. TRBV12-1 represents a pseudogene. This receptor was identified in a man aged 18 to 30 who had mild COVID-19 (a few samples of this study predate the infection). The sample titles of this study are shuffled in the database, so cell type and time point are left out; the donor was told from shared clones. The nucleotide sequence is given as TGTGCCAGCAGCTTGGACAATCAGCCCCAGCATTTT. It codes for CASSLDNQPQHF.